This T cell receptor beta chain was obtained from a study of tumor and adjacent non-tumor tissue in lung cancer. The CDR3 has 14 residues. Germline lookup yields CDR1 SGHAT and CDR2 FQNNGV. The template was RNA from unsorted bulk tissue. More than 3 cm separated this lung sample from the edge of the tumor. On this clonotype itself: The antigen remains undetermined. An end of the junction does not agree with germline; a read error may underlie this.

Study findings and constraints: Normal lung showed higher cumulative top 100 clone frequency than tumor.

A modified ARM-PCR protocol with three rounds of nested PCR amplified TCRbeta. MiXCR, applied by TCRdb to the multiplex PCR reads, yields one record per CDR3 protein. The sample consists of roughly 120,000 distinct CDR3 sequences, 60% to 80% of them appearing once. The source is a man aged 60 to 75 with non-small cell lung cancer. Material for sequencing was distant non-tumor lung tissue. The rearrangement joins TRBV11-2 to TRBJ2-2, with D possibly TRBD1 on 6 matching bases. CDR3: CAGSSGQNTGGLFF. CDR3 in DNA: TGTGCCGGCAGTTCAGGACAGAACACTGGGGGGCTGTTTTTT.